These 5 T cell receptor beta chains were sequenced from one sample in a study of cytomegalovirus exposure and HLA in healthy donors. PCR employed 60 Vbeta and 13 Jbeta primers. Assay: immunoSEQ multiplex PCR; the TCRdb copy retains only in-frame clones and omits some. In the table there are about 120,000 clones, over 9.5% of which are singletons. Sequencing input: PBMCs. These receptors all come from a young woman in good health and CMV-seropositive.

The chain has TRBV28 and TRBJ2-3; TRBD2 matches at 9 bases. The CDR3 sequence is 15 residues long. V trimming: 7 bases; J trimming: 4 bases; junction bases outside the gene matches: 9. Looked up from germline, CDR1 is MDHEN and CDR2 is SYDVKM. For the CDR3, the DNA is TGTGCCAGCACTCTGGCTAGCGGGACATCAGATACGCAGTATTTT. It codes for CASTLASGTSDTQYF.

This chain links TRBV2 with TRBJ1-1, with a possible D match to TRBD1 (6 bases). The CDR3 contains 13 residues. V gave up 4 bases and J gave up 2 bases, with 8 bases separating them. Germline CDR1 SNHLY, CDR2 FYNNEI. CDR3 sequence (DNA): TGTGCCAGCAGTGCAGGGGCTAACACTGAAGCTTTCTTT. Encoded protein: CASSAGANTEAFF.

This clone has only a few counts. This sequence joins TRBV27 and TRBJ1-3; D ambiguous. The V gene's germline CDR1 is MNHEY and CDR2 SMNVEV (reference sequence). The V end was cut by 6 bases, the J end by 0 bases, with 12 bases between. The CDR3 length is 15 residues. The CDR3 here is CASSPDSSSGNTIYF. Here the CDR3 DNA reads TGTGCCAGCAGCCCCGACTCGAGCTCTGGAAACACCATATATTTT.

This clone was observed a handful of times. The J gene is TRBJ1-5, the V gene TRBV19, with D possibly matching TRBD1 (5 bases). Germline V lookup: CDR1 LNHDA, CDR2 SQIVND (reference sequence). Trimming left V 11 bases short and J 4 bases short, with 36 bases between. The CDR3 runs to 20 residues. For the CDR3, the DNA is TGTGCCGGTTGGGGGGGTTCGGGTAGGAGAACCACCAGAGAGAATCAGCCCCAGCATTTT. Encoded protein: CAGWGGSGRRTTRENQPQHF.

With respect to this clone: This same CDR3 is encoded by further DNA sequences in the sample. This chain joins TRBV5-1 and TRBJ2-5, with 12 bases that match TRBD2. Germline V gives CDR1 SGHRS, CDR2 YFSETQ. After removal of 4 bases from V and 0 bases from J, the junction contained 4 bases not matched to a gene. CDR3 length: 16 residues. CDR3 sequence (DNA): TGCGCCAGCAGCAGGACTAGCGGGATCAACCAAGAGACCCAGTACTTC. Translating it yields CASSRTSGINQETQYF.